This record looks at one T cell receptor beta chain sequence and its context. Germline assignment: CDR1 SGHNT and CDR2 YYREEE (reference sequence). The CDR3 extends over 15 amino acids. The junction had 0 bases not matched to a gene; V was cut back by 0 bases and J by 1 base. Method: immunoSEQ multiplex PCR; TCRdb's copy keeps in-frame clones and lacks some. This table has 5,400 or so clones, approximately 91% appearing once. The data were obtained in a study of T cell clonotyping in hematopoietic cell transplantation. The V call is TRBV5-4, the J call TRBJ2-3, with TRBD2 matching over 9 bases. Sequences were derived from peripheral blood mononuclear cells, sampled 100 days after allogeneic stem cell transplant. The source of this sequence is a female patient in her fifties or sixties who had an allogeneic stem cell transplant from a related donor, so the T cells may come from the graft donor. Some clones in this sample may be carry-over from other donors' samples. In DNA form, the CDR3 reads TGTGCCAGCAGCTTGGGCGGGGGGGGCACAGATACGCAGTATTTT. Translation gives CASSLGGGGTDTQYF. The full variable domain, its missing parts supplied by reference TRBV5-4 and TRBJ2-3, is ETGVTQSPTHLIKTRGQQVTLRCSSQSGHNTVSWYQQALGQGPQFIFQYYREEENGRGNFPPRFSGLQFPNYSSELNVNALELDDSALYLCASSLGGGGTDTQYFGPGTRLTVL.